The clone carrying this TCR beta chain was recorded many times. The antigen remains undetermined. CDR3 length: 14 residues. J gave up 8 bases and V 6 bases, and 5 bases lay outside the gene matches. From germline, CDR1 is SNHLY and CDR2 FYNNEI. This entry is derived from a study of T cells in Graves' hyperthyroidism and ophthalmopathy. Findings and caveats of the study: Most expanded thyroid clonotypes above 0.001 also appeared in blood.

TCR beta CDR3 region amplification was performed from RNA transcripts. TCR CDR3 underwent first-round RT-PCR with the HTBI primer set. One entry per CDR3 protein, called by TCRdb with MiXCR from the multiplex PCR reads. The sample shows under 400,000 distinct CDR3 sequences, approximately 14% of them seen only once. Sequencing input: blood. This sequence joins TRBV2 and TRBJ1-4, with 11 bases aligning to TRBD1. The receptor's source is a young woman with Graves' hyperthyroidism that later progressed to Graves' ophthalmopathy. CDR3 DNA sequence: TGTGCCAGCAGCGGACAGGGGGCTCGAGAAAAACTGTTTTTT. Translated, it gives CASSGQGAREKLFF.